The clone carrying this T cell receptor (beta chain) was observed a few times. The data were obtained in a study of blood T cell repertoires in COVID-19. Study processing details: Amplified reference gene primers provided the basis for estimating nucleated cell counts. Produced via immunoSEQ multiplex PCR; TCRdb's table is partial and in-frame only. The V and J calls and the clone size are those of that table, but D and trimming were determined from the DNA. This sample has about 310,000 clones; around 90% occur once, and the top ten carry 1%. This CDR3 contains 15 residues. Germline V CDR1 and CDR2: LNHDA, SQIVND (reference sequence). V lost 5 bases and J lost 5, with 16 bases in between.

The V and J genes are TRBV19 and TRBJ1-5; TRBD1 might be the D (6 bases). Material: peripheral blood. The origin of this receptor is a middle-aged man with active or convalescent COVID-19. DNA of the CDR3: TGTGCCAGTAGTCCCTCGCGTCAGGGGTATCAGCCCCAGCATTTT. Translated: CASSPSRQGYQPQHF.